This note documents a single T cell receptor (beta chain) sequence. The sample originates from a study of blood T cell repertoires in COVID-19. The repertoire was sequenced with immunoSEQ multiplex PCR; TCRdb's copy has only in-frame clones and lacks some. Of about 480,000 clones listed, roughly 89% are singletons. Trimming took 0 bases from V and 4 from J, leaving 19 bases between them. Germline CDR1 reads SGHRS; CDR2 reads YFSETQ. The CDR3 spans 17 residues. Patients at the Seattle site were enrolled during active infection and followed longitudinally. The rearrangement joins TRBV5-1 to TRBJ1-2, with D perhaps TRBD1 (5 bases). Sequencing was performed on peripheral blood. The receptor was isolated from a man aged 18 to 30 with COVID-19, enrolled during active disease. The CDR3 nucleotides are TGCGCCAGCAGCTTGGAGGCTCAGGGCTCCCTCAGCTATGGCTACACCTTC. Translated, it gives CASSLEAQGSLSYGYTF.